The next 26 T cell receptor beta chains were all read from a single sample in a study of cytomegalovirus exposure and HLA in healthy donors. PCR primers comprised 60 Vbeta and 13 Jbeta primers. Produced via immunoSEQ multiplex PCR; TCRdb's table is partial and in-frame only. The sample consists of 150,000 to 200,000 clones, more than 65% of them appearing once. The sequenced sample consisted of PBMCs. These receptors all come from a man aged 50-60 years in good health and CMV-seropositive.

This sequence joins TRBV29-1 and TRBJ1-4; D is possibly TRBD1 (6 bases). CDR3 length: 13 residues. Looked up from germline, CDR1 is SQVTM and CDR2 is ANQGSEA. V gave up 6 bases and J gave up 0 bases, with 8 bases separating them. The CDR3 spells CSVYRATNEKLFF. The CDR3, as DNA: TGCAGCGTCTACAGGGCAACTAATGAAAAACTGTTTTTT.

The gene calls are TRBV1 and TRBJ1-5. TRBV1 is flagged as a pseudogene. The CDR3 consists of 17 residues. The CDR3 nucleotides are TGCACCAGCAGCCAAGAGCCGGGGTTTGGTAGCAATCAGCCCCAGCATTTT. Amino acids: CTSSQEPGFGSNQPQHF.

J is TRBJ2-4 and V is TRBV28, with D possibly being TRBD1 (5 bases). Germline assignment: CDR1 MDHEN and CDR2 SYDVKM. The CDR3 runs to 16 residues. V was pared by 5 bases and J by 0 bases, with 14 bases between. CDR3 coding DNA: TGTGCCAGCAGTCCCGGACACAACCTAGCCAAAAACATTCAGTACTTC. Its protein is CASSPGHNLAKNIQYF.

This chain links TRBV6-1 with TRBJ2-7; 11 bases agree with TRBD2. Germline V gene data show CDR1 as MNHNS and CDR2 as SASEGT. The CDR3 contains 14 residues. Trimming at V came to 4 bases and at J to 2 bases, leaving 1 base not matched to a gene. The CDR3 DNA reads TGTGCCAGCAGTGGACTAGCGGGGACCTACGAGCAGTACTTC. It is translated as CASSGLAGTYEQYF.

The chain has TRBV4-2 and TRBJ2-7; 10 bases fit TRBD2. The V segment lost 2 bases and the J segment 0 bases; nucleotides outside the gene matches: 4. CDR1 is LGHNA, CDR2 YNFKEQ, per germline. CDR3 length: 16 amino acids. This chain's CDR3 is CASSQLAGEGSYEQYF. Here the CDR3 DNA reads TGTGCCAGCAGCCAACTAGCGGGAGAGGGCTCCTACGAGCAGTACTTC.

This clone was seen just once. The rearrangement links TRBV28 to TRBJ2-7, with 7 bases lining up with TRBD1. This CDR3 is built from 13 residues. Germline CDR1 MDHEN, CDR2 SYDVKM. J gave up 3 bases and V 4 bases, and 3 bases lay outside the gene matches. The CDR3, as DNA: TGTGCCAGCAGTTCCGGGACAGTCTACGAGCAGTACTTC. Translating it yields CASSSGTVYEQYF.

The J gene is TRBJ1-3, the V gene TRBV6-1; D might be TRBD1 (5 bases). Between the trimmed V and J ends, which lost 3 bases and 0 bases, there was a span of 9 bases. Germline lookup yields CDR1 MNHNS and CDR2 SASEGT. This CDR3 has 15 residues. The CDR3 region has the DNA TGTGCCAGCAGTGACGGACACCGCTCTGGAAACACCATATATTTT. It is translated as CASSDGHRSGNTIYF.

V and J are TRBV28 and TRBJ2-3; 11 bases map to TRBD1. Germline CDR1 is MDHEN and CDR2 is SYDVKM. The V and J ends lost 5 bases and 4 bases, in that order; junction bases with no gene match: 8. The CDR3 has 16 amino acids. CDR3 sequence: CASSSWTGGFADTQYF. CDR3 bases: TGTGCCAGCAGTAGCTGGACAGGGGGCTTCGCAGATACGCAGTATTTT.

This chain connects TRBV18 to TRBJ1-1; TRBD1 aligns across 10 bases. The CDR3 has 16 residues. Unmatched junction bases numbered 8, after V lost 3 bases and J lost 4 bases. Germline V lookup: CDR1 KGHSH, CDR2 LQKENI. The CDR3 loop reads CASSPYLRDRGTEAFF. CDR3 DNA: TGTGCCAGCTCACCGTATTTGCGGGACAGGGGCACTGAAGCTTTCTTT.

V and J are TRBV5-1 and TRBJ2-1; D gene unclear. The CDR3 is 13 residues long. CDR1 is SGHRS and CDR2 is YFSETQ in the germline V gene. The V end was cut by 4 bases, the J end by 4 bases, with 9 bases between. The CDR3 sequence: CASSTSLYNEQFF. As DNA, the CDR3 is TGCGCCAGCAGCACGAGTCTTTACAATGAGCAGTTCTTC. Supplemented by reference TRBV5-1 and TRBJ2-1, the full variable domain reads KAGVTQTPRYLIKTRGQQVTLSCSPISGHRSVSWYQQTPGQGLQFLFEYFSETQRNKGNFPGRFSGRQFSNSRSEMNVSTLELGDSALYLCASSTSLYNEQFFGPGTRLTVL.

The rearrangement uses TRBV27 and TRBJ2-5; 8 nucleotides match TRBD1. This CDR3 spans 15 amino acids. Germline V gene lookup returns CDR1 MNHEY and CDR2 SMNVEV (reference sequence). Losses at the gene ends were 4 bases for V and 4 bases for J; bases not matched to a gene: 8. The CDR3, as DNA: TGTGCCAGCAGTTCGCCCAGGACAGGGCGAGAGACCCAGTACTTC. Amino acid sequence: CASSSPRTGRETQYF.

The V call is TRBV19, the J call TRBJ2-1; TRBD2 is a possible D gene (7 bases). CDR3 length equals 17 residues. In germline, CDR1 is LNHDA, CDR2 SQIVND (reference sequence). Trimming removed 2 bases at V and 6 bases at J, with 20 bases between. CDR3 nucleotides: TGTGCCAGTAGTATAAGGTGGGGGCGGGAGCGATCCAATGAGCAGTTCTTC. Its protein is CASSIRWGRERSNEQFF.

The J gene is TRBJ2-1, the V gene TRBV14; the match to TRBD2 covers 10 bases. V shed 3 bases, J shed 0 bases, and the junction held 2 bases outside the gene matches. The CDR3 length is 16 residues. Germline CDR1 SGHDN, CDR2 FVKESK. The CDR3 reads CASSQPSGSSYNEQFF. The DNA for the CDR3 is TGTGCCAGCAGCCAGCCTAGCGGGAGCTCCTACAATGAGCAGTTCTTC.

In its sample, this clone was seen a few times. The rearrangement links TRBV4-3 to TRBJ2-1; D may be TRBD2 (6 bases). This CDR3 has 15 amino acids. V was clipped by 0 bases and J by 4 bases, with 10 bases between them. Germline V gene lookup returns CDR1 LGHNA and CDR2 YSLEER. CDR3: CASSQEPSAYNEQFF. Written as DNA, the CDR3 is TGCGCCAGCAGCCAAGAGCCTAGCGCTTACAATGAGCAGTTCTTC.

This chain joins TRBV28 and TRBJ2-1; 10 nucleotides align to TRBD2. The V and J ends lost 5 bases and 8 bases, in that order; junction bases with no gene match: 9. Germline V gene data show CDR1 as MDHEN and CDR2 as SYDVKM. The CDR3 sequence is 15 residues long. The CDR3 nucleotides are TGTGCCAGCAGTCGATCTAGCGGGAGTAGTGATGAGCAGTTCTTC. It encodes CASSRSSGSSDEQFF.

The CDR3 is CASSQGREGRGDTQYF. The DNA of the CDR3 is TGTGCCAGCAGCCAAGGGCGGGAGGGCCGAGGAGATACGCAGTATTTT. The chain couples TRBV4-2 to TRBJ2-3, with 9 bases fitting TRBD2. V trimming: 1 base; J trimming: 5 bases; junction bases outside the gene matches: 7. Germline V gene data show CDR1 as LGHNA and CDR2 as YNFKEQ. The CDR3 runs 16 residues.

V is TRBV18 and J is TRBJ2-3; D uncertain. The germline V gene has CDR1 KGHSH and CDR2 LQKENI. This CDR3 comprises 14 residues. Deletions cut 6 bases from V and 0 bases from J, with 10 bases between. CDR3 coding DNA: TGTGCCAGCTCTCGCCAGACTAGCACAGATACGCAGTATTTT. Protein product: CASSRQTSTDTQYF.

The V gene is TRBV5-1, the J gene TRBJ2-5; 7 bases fit TRBD1. V was pared by 0 bases and J by 5 bases, with 4 bases of the junction left unmatched. The V gene's germline CDR1 is SGHRS and CDR2 YFSETQ. CDR3 length equals 14 residues. CDR3 protein: CASSLEGARETQYF. The CDR3 DNA reads TGCGCCAGCAGCTTGGAGGGGGCTAGGGAGACCCAGTACTTC.

CDR3 sequence reads: CASSPRPHLDTQYF. The CDR3 DNA is TGCGCCAGCAGCCCACGCCCCCACTTAGATACGCAGTATTTT. The rearrangement links TRBV4-1 to TRBJ2-3; no reliable D call. Germline V CDR1 and CDR2: MGHRA, YSYEKL. CDR3 length: 14 residues. Between the trimmed V and J ends, which lost 4 bases and 5 bases, there was a span of 13 bases.

Concerning this clone itself: A read error may produce the germline difference seen at one junction end. The chain links TRBV27 to TRBJ2-1, with D possibly being TRBD2 (5 bases). The CDR3 is 14 amino acids. Germline assignment: CDR1 MNHEY and CDR2 SMNVEV (reference sequence). The DNA of the CDR3 is TGTGCCAGCAGTTACGGGAACCCCTACAATAAGCAGTTCTTC. Translation gives CASSYGNPYNKQFF.

This clone showed up just once. V gene TRBV29-1 combines with J gene TRBJ2-1, with 9 bases lining up with TRBD2. There are 13 residues in the CDR3. The germline V gene has CDR1 SQVTM and CDR2 ANQGSEA. Trimming removed 6 bases from V and 3 bases from J; junction bases left unmatched: 3. The CDR3 spells CSVRLAVYNEQFF. Written as DNA, the CDR3 is TGCAGCGTACGACTAGCGGTCTACAATGAGCAGTTCTTC.

The V and J genes are TRBV7-8 and TRBJ2-5; 8 bases align to TRBD2. The CDR3 covers 15 residues. J lost 5 bases, V lost 2 bases, and 7 bases had no gene match. CDR1 is SGHVS, CDR2 FQNEAQ, per germline. DNA for the CDR3: TGTGCCAGCAGCTTATTATCCCCGGGAGGGGAGACCCAGTACTTC. Protein product: CASSLLSPGGETQYF.

The count of this clone is one. The chain carries TRBV30 and TRBJ2-5; 9 bases agree with TRBD2. This CDR3 contains 15 residues. The germline gives CDR1 GTSNPN, CDR2 SVGIG (reference sequence). Trimming cost V 0 bases and J 5 bases; bases outside gene matches: 7. CDR3 amino acids: CAWSVEGLARETQYF. The CDR3 DNA follows: TGTGCCTGGAGTGTAGAGGGACTAGCTAGGGAGACCCAGTACTTC.

J is TRBJ2-2 and V is TRBV30, with a weak D call TRBD2 (6 bases). CDR3 size: 15 residues. The ends were cut back, 0 bases at V and 4 bases at J, with 12 bases in the middle. Germline V lookup: CDR1 GTSNPN, CDR2 SVGIG (reference sequence). The CDR3 DNA sequence: TGTGCCTGGAGTGTAACTAGCCCGACCACCGGGGAGCTGTTTTTT. This encodes CAWSVTSPTTGELFF.

V usage is TRBV5-4 and J usage is TRBJ2-1; TRBD2 matches at 11 bases. Germline CDR1 is SGHNT and CDR2 is YYREEE (reference sequence). The V segment lost 2 bases and the J segment 7 bases; nucleotides outside the gene matches: 5. The CDR3 covers 15 residues. CDR3 sequence: CASSLPGLAANEQFF. Here the CDR3 DNA reads TGTGCCAGCAGCTTACCGGGACTAGCGGCTAATGAGCAGTTCTTC.

V and J are TRBV19 and TRBJ2-1; 7 bases agree with TRBD2. V gave up 2 bases and J gave up 8 bases; unmatched junction bases: 18. Germline CDR1 reads LNHDA; CDR2 reads SQIVND (reference sequence). This CDR3 spans 18 amino acids. In DNA, the CDR3 is TGTGCCAGTAGTATACGGGGGTATACTAGCGTCCTAGAGGATGAGCAGTTCTTC. This sequence encodes CASSIRGYTSVLEDEQFF.